This passage covers 26 T cell receptor beta chains from one sample sequenced in a study of siplizumab effects on memory and regulatory T cells. Clones were sequenced by immunoSEQ multiplex PCR, and TCRdb holds only the in-frame ones, with some missing. The sample includes some 64,000 clones, 70% to 85% of them seen just once. Source material: memory CD4+ T cells sorted from blood. Receptors were obtained from a human donor in good health.

The rearrangement joins TRBV5-1 to TRBJ2-1, with 8 bases matching TRBD2. CDR1 is SGHRS, CDR2 YFSETQ, per germline. The CDR3 is 16 residues long. Losses at the gene ends were 7 bases for V and 7 bases for J; bases not matched to a gene: 16. The CDR3 here is CASRGFTGLAENEQFF. CDR3 coding DNA: TGCGCCAGCCGAGGATTCACAGGACTAGCAGAGAATGAGCAGTTCTTC.

The V call is TRBV5-1, the J call TRBJ2-5; 9 nucleotides agree with TRBD2. Looked up from germline, CDR1 is SGHRS and CDR2 is YFSETQ. Trimming took 7 bases from V and 1 from J; bases not matched to a gene: 5. The length of the CDR3 is 14 residues. CDR3 DNA sequence: TGCGCCAGCGGGCTAGCGGGAACCCAAGAGACCCAGTACTTC. Its translation: CASGLAGTQETQYF.

This chain joins TRBV7-2 and TRBJ1-5; D might be TRBD1 (5 bases). V was trimmed by 1 base and J by 4 bases, leaving 11 bases between them. CDR3 size: 15 residues. Germline-derived CDR1 and CDR2 are SGHTA and FQGNSA. CDR3 in DNA: TGTGCCAGCAGCTTAGAATCGTGGGGGAATCAGCCCCAGCATTTT. It translates to CASSLESWGNQPQHF. Full variable domain (rest looked up from reference TRBV7-2 and TRBJ1-5): GAGVSQSPSNKVTEKGKDVELRCDPISGHTALYWYRQSLGQGLEFLIYFQGNSAPDKSGLPSDRFSAERTGGSVSTLTIQRTQQEDSAVYLCASSLESWGNQPQHFGDGTRLSIL.

The chain recombines TRBV9 with TRBJ2-1; 10 bases are shared with TRBD1. Unmatched junction bases numbered 7, after V lost 2 bases and J lost 5 bases. Germline V gene sequence: CDR1 SGDLS, CDR2 YYNGEE. The CDR3 runs 16 residues. The CDR3 protein is CASSVLPGQGHNEQFF. CDR3 nucleotide sequence: TGTGCCAGCAGCGTCCTACCGGGACAGGGGCACAATGAGCAGTTCTTC. The entire variable domain, with the rest obtained from reference TRBV9 and TRBJ2-1, is as follows: DSGVTQTPKHLITATGQRVTLRCSPRSGDLSVYWYQQSLDQGLQFLIQYYNGEERAKGNILERFSAQQFPDLHSELNLSSLELGDSALYFCASSVLPGQGHNEQFFGPGTRLTVL.

This chain connects TRBV28 to TRBJ2-1; 8 nucleotides line up with TRBD2. V was pared by 4 bases and J by 3 bases, with 8 bases of the junction left unmatched. CDR1 and CDR2 from the germline V gene are MDHEN and SYDVKM. The CDR3 consists of 16 residues. The DNA for the CDR3 is TGTGCCAGCAGTTCGACCTCGGGGGGGCGCTACAATGAGCAGTTCTTC. Protein: CASSSTSGGRYNEQFF.

The J gene is TRBJ1-2, the V gene TRBV7-9; D is unresolved. There are 14 residues in the CDR3. V dropped 1 base and J dropped 3 bases, with 9 bases sitting between them. From germline, CDR1 is SEHNR and CDR2 FQNEAQ (reference sequence). CDR3 DNA: TGTGCCAGCAGCTTAGGGGTCACCTACTATGGCTACACCTTC. Translation: CASSLGVTYYGYTF.

V usage is TRBV7-9 and J usage is TRBJ2-5, with D perhaps matching TRBD1 (5 bases). CDR3 length: 14 residues. Germline V gene lookup returns CDR1 SEHNR and CDR2 FQNEAQ (reference sequence). Trimming removed 5 bases from V and 3 bases from J, with 13 bases in between. The CDR3 DNA follows: TGTGCCAGCAGCCGGGCCGCACAGGAAGAGACCCAGTACTTC. Amino acid sequence: CASSRAAQEETQYF.

The chain uses TRBV29-1 and TRBJ1-2, with a possible D match to TRBD1 (6 bases). CDR1 and CDR2 from the germline V gene are SQVTM and ANQGSEA. The CDR3 spans 12 residues. Between the trimmed V and J ends, which lost 6 bases and 3 bases, there was a span of 11 bases. This CDR3 is CSVRGGDYGYTF. The CDR3 region has the DNA TGCAGCGTGAGAGGGGGGGACTATGGCTACACCTTC.

The chain recombines TRBV29-1 with TRBJ2-7, with D possibly being TRBD2 (5 bases). V lost 4 bases to trimming and J lost 2 bases, with 9 bases between them. The CDR3 loop spans 12 amino acids. Germline V gene lookup returns CDR1 SQVTM and CDR2 ANQGSEA. This CDR3 is CSVASGTYEQYF. In DNA form, the CDR3 reads TGCAGCGTTGCATCCGGGACCTACGAGCAGTACTTC.

This clone has only a few counts. J is TRBJ1-6 and V is TRBV6-5, with TRBD1 matching over 8 bases. The CDR3 is 14 amino acids. CDR1 is MNHEY and CDR2 is SVGAGI in the germline V gene. V shed 4 bases and J 9 bases; nucleotides not matched to a gene: 5. The CDR3 loop reads CASSSGTGGSPLHF. The CDR3 nucleotides are TGTGCCAGCAGTTCCGGGACAGGCGGTTCACCCCTCCACTTT.

This clone was counted only a few times. The chain employs TRBV5-4 and TRBJ1-6; no clear D. V was clipped by 3 bases and J by 8 bases, with 9 bases between them. CDR1 and CDR2 (germline): SGHNT, YYREEE (reference sequence). This CDR3 comprises 13 residues. CDR3 amino acids: CASSSLGDSPLHF. Written as DNA, the CDR3 is TGTGCCAGCAGCTCGCTTGGGGATTCACCCCTCCACTTT.

The CDR3 here is CSVEPPSNYGYTF. CDR3 DNA sequence: TGCAGCGTCGAACCTCCTTCTAACTATGGCTACACCTTC. V usage is TRBV29-1 and J usage is TRBJ1-2; D unclear. Germline V gives CDR1 SQVTM, CDR2 ANQGSEA. The CDR3 has 13 residues. V was pared by 6 bases and J by 0 bases, with 11 bases between.

The chain recombines TRBV7-3 with TRBJ2-7, with 7 bases identical to TRBD1. Trimming at V came to 5 bases and at J to 1 base, leaving 8 bases not matched to a gene. The germline V gene has CDR1 SGHTA and CDR2 FQGTGA. This CDR3 contains 15 residues. The CDR3 nucleotides read TGTGCCAGCAGCCCGACACAGGGGAGATCCTACGAGCAGTACTTC. Its protein is CASSPTQGRSYEQYF. Based on the CDR3 plus reference TRBV7-3 and TRBJ2-7, the full variable domain is GAGVSQTPSNKVTEKGKYVELRCDPISGHTALYWYRQSLGQGPEFLIYFQGTGAADDSGLPNDRFFAVRPEGSVSTLKIQRTERGDSAVYLCASSPTQGRSYEQYFGPGTRLTVT.

This clone was recorded once. V gene TRBV21-1 combines with J gene TRBJ1-1; the D call of TRBD1 is as the table states it, not checked on the DNA. TRBV21-1 represents a pseudogene. The CDR3 totals 19 residues. This CDR3 reads CASSKADPPSDRNNTEAFF. The CDR3 DNA follows: TGTGCCAGCAGCAAAGCCGATCCCCCCTCAGACAGAAATAACACTGAAGCTTTCTTT.

The rearrangement links TRBV6-5 to TRBJ1-3; D gene uncertain. Germline assignment: CDR1 MNHEY and CDR2 SVGAGI. The CDR3 is 14 amino acids. V shed 7 bases and J shed 0 bases, with 10 bases lying between them. The DNA for the CDR3 is TGTGCCAGCAATCCGACGGGCTCTGGAAACACCATATATTTT. This gives the protein CASNPTGSGNTIYF.

The chain uses TRBV28 and TRBJ2-2, with 7 bases aligning to TRBD1. This CDR3 contains 16 residues. Germline V gene sequence: CDR1 MDHEN, CDR2 SYDVKM. The junction had 17 bases not matched to a gene; V was cut back by 10 bases and J by 6 bases. The CDR3 DNA is TGTGCCACCCAAAAGGGAACAGGGGCCCAGGCCGGGGAGCTGTTTTTT. Protein: CATQKGTGAQAGELFF.

About this clone: The same CDR3 also results from other DNA sequences found in this sample. The chain combines TRBV6-6 with TRBJ1-2, with D possibly matching TRBD1 (5 bases). Germline V gene sequence: CDR1 MNHNY, CDR2 SVGAGI (reference sequence). CDR3 length: 14 residues. The V and J ends lost 5 bases and 2 bases respectively, with 12 bases between them. CDR3 DNA sequence: TGTGCCAGCAGTCCCGGGACGGCCAACTATGGCTACACCTTC. Amino acid sequence: CASSPGTANYGYTF.

The chain links TRBV5-6 to TRBJ2-4; no clear D. This CDR3 comprises 14 residues. The germline gives CDR1 SGHDT, CDR2 YYEEEE. V lost 2 bases, J lost 0 bases, and 6 bases lay in between. As DNA, the CDR3 is TGTGCCAGCAGCTTTGACCTAGCCAAAAACATTCAGTACTTC. Its protein is CASSFDLAKNIQYF.

This rearrangement joins TRBV19 to TRBJ1-5; 7 bases are a match to TRBD1. With 7 bases clipped from V and 9 bases from J, the junction kept 9 bases outside the gene matches. From germline, CDR1 is LNHDA and CDR2 SQIVND (reference sequence). The CDR3 covers 13 residues. The CDR3 protein is CASKDRDIRPQHF. The CDR3 region has the DNA TGTGCCAGTAAAGACAGGGATATAAGGCCCCAGCATTTT.

The chain links TRBV14 to TRBJ1-4, with a weak D call TRBD1 (5 bases). The germline CDR1 and CDR2 sequences are SGHDN and FVKESK. V was trimmed by 0 bases and J by 0 bases, leaving 8 bases between them. CDR3 length: 16 amino acids. CDR3 in amino acids: CASSQDRDTTNEKLFF. CDR3 DNA: TGTGCCAGCAGCCAAGACAGGGATACAACTAATGAAAAACTGTTTTTT. The full variable domain, completed using reference TRBV14 and TRBJ1-4, is EAGVTQFPSHSVIEKGQTVTLRCDPISGHDNLYWYRRVMGKEIKFLLHFVKESKQDESGMPNNRFLAERTGGTYSTLKVQPAELEDSGVYFCASSQDRDTTNEKLFFGSGTQLSVL.

This clone was recorded only once. The chain has TRBV28 and TRBJ2-7, with 9 bases that match TRBD1. CDR3 length equals 15 residues. Trimming at V came to 4 bases and at J to 3 bases, leaving 7 bases not matched to a gene. CDR1 and CDR2 from the germline V gene are MDHEN and SYDVKM. Here the CDR3 reads CASSSSGQGGYEQYF. In nucleotides, the CDR3 is TGTGCCAGCAGTTCCTCGGGACAGGGAGGCTACGAGCAGTACTTC.

The genes are TRBV19 and TRBJ2-3; D is uncertain. The CDR3 runs 14 residues. Germline V CDR1 and CDR2: LNHDA, SQIVND (reference sequence). V gave up 6 bases and J gave up 3 bases, with 13 bases separating them. This CDR3 is CASRPNPQTDTQYF. CDR3 coding DNA: TGTGCCAGTAGACCAAACCCGCAGACAGATACGCAGTATTTT. The whole variable domain, filled in from reference TRBV19 and TRBJ2-3, reads DGGITQSPKYLFRKEGQNVTLSCEQNLNHDAMYWYRQDPGQGLRLIYYSQIVNDFQKGDIAEGYSVSREKKESFPLTVTSAQKNPTAFYLCASRPNPQTDTQYFGPGTRLTVL.

This chain connects TRBV5-5 to TRBJ2-1; 9 bases align to TRBD2. The J segment lost 5 bases and the V segment lost 0 bases, leaving 3 bases of the junction unmatched. CDR1 and CDR2 from the germline V gene are SGHKS and YYEKEE (reference sequence). There are 15 residues in the CDR3. Here the CDR3 DNA reads TGTGCCAGCAGCTTGGTTCTAGCGGGGAACAATGAGCAGTTCTTC. This encodes CASSLVLAGNNEQFF.

This clone was seen once. The genes are TRBV18 and TRBJ2-7; 11 nucleotides match TRBD1. This CDR3 is 18 amino acids long. CDR1 and CDR2 from the germline V gene are KGHSH and LQKENI. Unmatched junction bases numbered 20, after V lost 6 bases and J lost 7 bases. The CDR3 loop is CASSYNRPVGTGGGEQYF. In DNA, the CDR3 is TGTGCCAGCTCCTACAACCGACCAGTCGGGACAGGGGGAGGGGAGCAGTACTTC.

The genes are TRBV4-1 and TRBJ1-5; D is unclear. CDR3 length: 14 amino acids. Germline assignment: CDR1 MGHRA and CDR2 YSYEKL. V shed 0 bases and J shed 6 bases, with 9 bases lying between them. CDR3 region: CASSQDSVGQPQHF. In DNA, the CDR3 is TGCGCCAGCAGCCAAGATTCGGTAGGTCAGCCCCAGCATTTT.

The V gene is TRBV6-5, the J gene TRBJ1-2; weak D call: TRBD1 (6 bases). Germline V gene sequence: CDR1 MNHEY, CDR2 SVGAGI. Trimming removed 6 bases from V and 9 bases from J, with 14 bases in between. This CDR3 is 12 amino acids long. As DNA, the CDR3 is TGTGCCAGCAGCTACAGGGATGTAAGCTACACCTTC. Encoded protein: CASSYRDVSYTF.